The clone carrying this TCR beta chain was picked up many times. Antigen specificity is unknown. A single record per CDR3 protein comes from TCRdb applying MiXCR to the 5' RACE reads. The top ten hold approximately 2.4% of the sample, which has under 200,000 distinct CDR3 sequences, 5.5% to 7.5% seen once. These data are taken from a study of T cells after yellow fever vaccination. Study details: Each low-cell-number fraction was prepared by means of SMART-Seq v4 Ultra Low Input. Notes on the study in general: The secondary response was weaker, and its peak arrived faster, on day 5 versus 15.

This CDR3 has 13 amino acids. The V gene's germline CDR1 is DFQATT and CDR2 SNEGSKA (reference sequence). V was trimmed by 8 bases and J by 6 bases, leaving 18 bases between them. This sequence was found in a man in his late teens or twenties who received the YFV17D yellow fever vaccine. The V call is TRBV20-1, the J call TRBJ2-3; either TRBD1 or TRBD2 may fit D (5 bases each). Sequenced material: CD4+ T cells sorted from PBMCs, taken 4 to 6 days after the first yellow fever vaccination. DNA of the CDR3: TGCAGTTCCAGAGGTGGGGACCACGATACGCAGTATTTT. Protein sequence: CSSRGGDHDTQYF.